The clone carrying this T cell receptor beta chain was found once. Its target is not known. Expressed TCRB transcripts got sequenced, as all isolated RNA was reverse transcribed. Sequenced by immunoSEQ multiplex PCR; TCRdb stores in-frame clones only, minus some. Of roughly 150,000 clones listed, over 8.5% are singletons. This sample is part of a study of beta chain features in type 1 diabetes. CDR1 SGHTA and CDR2 FQGNSA come from the germline V gene. The CDR3 consists of 14 residues. Trimming shortened V by 7 bases and J by 4 bases, and 14 bases separated the two germline ends. General observations from the study: Researchers reported that naive, central memory and Treg TCRB repertoires appeared more similar in patients than in healthy donors.

The V gene is TRBV7-2, the J gene TRBJ2-1, with D unclear. Sequencing input: central memory CD4+ T cells from blood. This receptor was obtained from a young man in good health. The CDR3 bases are TGTGCCAGCATCCCGGGTCGCGAGTACAATGAGCAGTTCTTC. Amino acids: CASIPGREYNEQFF.